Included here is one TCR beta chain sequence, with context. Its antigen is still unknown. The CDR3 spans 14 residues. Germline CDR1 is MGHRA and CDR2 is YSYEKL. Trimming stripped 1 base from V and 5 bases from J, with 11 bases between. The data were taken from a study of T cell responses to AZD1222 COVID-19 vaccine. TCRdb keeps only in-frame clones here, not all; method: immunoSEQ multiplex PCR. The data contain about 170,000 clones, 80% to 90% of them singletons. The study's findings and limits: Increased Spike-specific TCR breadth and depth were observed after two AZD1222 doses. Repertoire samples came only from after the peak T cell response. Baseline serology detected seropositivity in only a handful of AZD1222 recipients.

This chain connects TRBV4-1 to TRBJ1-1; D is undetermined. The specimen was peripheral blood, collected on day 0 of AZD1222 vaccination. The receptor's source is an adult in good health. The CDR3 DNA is TGCGCCAGCAGCCAAGGGGCGAGCAGGACTGAAGCTTTCTTT. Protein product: CASSQGASRTEAFF.